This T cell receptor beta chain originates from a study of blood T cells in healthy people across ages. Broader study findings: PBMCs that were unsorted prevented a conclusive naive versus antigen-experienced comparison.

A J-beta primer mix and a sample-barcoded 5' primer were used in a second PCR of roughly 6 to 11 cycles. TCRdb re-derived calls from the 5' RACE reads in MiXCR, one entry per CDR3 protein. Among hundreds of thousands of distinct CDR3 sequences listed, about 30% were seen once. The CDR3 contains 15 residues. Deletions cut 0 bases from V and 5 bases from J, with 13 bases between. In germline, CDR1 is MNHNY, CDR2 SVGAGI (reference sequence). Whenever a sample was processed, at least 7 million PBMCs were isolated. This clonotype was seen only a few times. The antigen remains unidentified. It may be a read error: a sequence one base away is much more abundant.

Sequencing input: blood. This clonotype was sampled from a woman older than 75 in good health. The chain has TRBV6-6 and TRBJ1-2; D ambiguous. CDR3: CASSYSNRQRYGYTF. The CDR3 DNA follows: TGTGCCAGCAGTTACTCGAATCGGCAGAGGTATGGCTACACCTTC.